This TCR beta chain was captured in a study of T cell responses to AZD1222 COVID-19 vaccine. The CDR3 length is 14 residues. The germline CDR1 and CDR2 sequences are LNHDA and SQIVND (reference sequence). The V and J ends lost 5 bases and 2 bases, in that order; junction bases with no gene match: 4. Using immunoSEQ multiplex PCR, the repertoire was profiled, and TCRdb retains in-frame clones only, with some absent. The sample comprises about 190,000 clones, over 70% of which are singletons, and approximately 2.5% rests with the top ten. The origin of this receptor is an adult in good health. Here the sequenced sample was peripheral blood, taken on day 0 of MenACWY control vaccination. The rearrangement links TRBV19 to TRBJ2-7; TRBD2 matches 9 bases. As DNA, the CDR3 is TGTGCCAGTAGTGCCGCTAGCGGGACCTACGAGCAGTACTTC. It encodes CASSAASGTYEQYF.